This T cell receptor (beta chain) was sequenced for a study of T cells in Graves' hyperthyroidism and ophthalmopathy. Regions amplified from RNA transcripts were the TCR beta CDR3 regions. Researchers ran a first-round RT-PCR on the TCR CDR3 using the HTBI primer set. TCRdb re-analysed the multiplex PCR reads in MiXCR, keeping a single row per CDR3 protein. Of around 240,000 distinct CDR3 sequences in the sample, less than 20% were seen once. On the basis of clinical symptoms, serum thyroxine and TRAb, thyroid ultrasound and orbital computed tomography, diagnoses were made. CDR3 length: 14 residues. Germline CDR1 reads MNHEY; CDR2 reads SVGEGT. V shed 6 bases, J shed 4 bases, and the junction held 8 bases outside the gene matches.

The sequence was obtained from a woman aged 18-30 years with Graves' ophthalmopathy. V usage is TRBV6-2 or TRBV6-3 and J usage is TRBJ2-7; 8 bases map to TRBD1. Material: blood. The DNA for the CDR3 is TGTGCCAGCAGACGGGACAGGAATATATACGAGCAGTACTTC. This encodes CASRRDRNIYEQYF.